Each of the 28 T cell receptor beta chains below was sequenced from the same sample in a study of human T cells and chemical hapten exposure. Time point defined: pre-sensitization, week 0. Treatment given: therapeutic diphenylcyclopropenone sensitization with weekly scalp DPC. MiXCR, applied by TCRdb to the RACE reads, yields one record per CDR3 protein. The table has about 290,000 distinct CDR3 sequences, 7.7% seen once. The sequencing used whole blood, collected in connection with sensitization to the hapten diphenylcyclopropenone (DPC). These TCRs come from a man younger than 35 with alopecia areata. Some clones in this sample may be carry-over from other donors' samples.

There are many counts of this clonotype. The chain has TRBV9 and TRBJ1-6; possibly TRBD1 for D (5 bases). V was trimmed by 4 bases and J by 10 bases, leaving 24 bases between them. The CDR3 is made up of 17 amino acids. CDR1 and CDR2 (germline): SGDLS, YYNGEE. The CDR3 protein is CASSPAKGRLSGSPLHF. CDR3 sequence (DNA): TGTGCCAGCAGCCCAGCGAAGGGGAGGCTATCTGGGTCACCCCTCCACTTT.

V is TRBV24-1 and J is TRBJ2-1, with 8 bases aligning to TRBD1. The CDR3 contains 15 residues. V was pared by 4 bases and J by 8 bases, with 9 bases of the junction left unmatched. CDR1 KGHDR and CDR2 SFDVKD come from the germline V gene. This CDR3 is CATSEYRDRGYEQFF. DNA for the CDR3: TGTGCCACCAGTGAATACAGAGACAGGGGCTATGAGCAGTTCTTC.

The chain joins TRBV6-5 to TRBJ1-5; D not resolved. CDR3 length: 13 amino acids. Germline CDR1 and CDR2: MNHEY and SVGAGI. V shed 5 bases and J shed 0 bases, with 5 bases lying between them. CDR3 protein: CASSPNSNQPQHF. As DNA, the CDR3 is TGTGCCAGCAGTCCCAATAGCAATCAGCCCCAGCATTTT.

This clonotype was observed a few times. This chain uses TRBV7-2 with TRBJ1-2; tentative D call: TRBD1 (6 bases). The CDR3 covers 13 residues. Germline V gene lookup returns CDR1 SGHTA and CDR2 FQGNSA. V shed 10 bases and J shed 4 bases, with 16 bases lying between them. CDR3 DNA: TGTGCCACCCATCCTACAGGGCCCTATGGCTACACCTTC. Its protein product is CATHPTGPYGYTF.

This clonotype was picked up one time. This chain joins TRBV6-5 and TRBJ1-1; 9 bases fit TRBD1. J lost 0 bases, V lost 6 bases, and 5 bases had no gene match. Germline V gives CDR1 MNHEY, CDR2 SVGAGI. The CDR3 runs 15 residues. The CDR3 here is CASRDRGPLNTEAFF. DNA of the CDR3: TGTGCCAGCAGGGACAGGGGTCCATTGAACACTGAAGCTTTCTTT.

The chain combines TRBV6-2 or TRBV6-3 with TRBJ2-2; D remains ambiguous. The CDR3 covers 12 residues. The V end lost 10 bases, the J end lost 4 bases, and 10 bases lay between the germline ends. Per germline, CDR1 MNHEY and CDR2 SVGEGT. CDR3 DNA sequence: TGTGCCATCACCACAATCACCGGGGAGCTGTTTTTT. It codes for CAITTITGELFF.

This clonotype has only a few counts. The V call is TRBV12-3 or TRBV12-4, the J call TRBJ2-1; D is perhaps TRBD1 or TRBD2 (5 bases each). V lost 7 bases and J 7 bases, leaving 14 bases between the germline ends. The CDR3 length is 13 residues. The CDR3 DNA reads TGTGCCAGCAAGGGGCTAGCTTGGAATGAGCAGTTCTTC. Translated: CASKGLAWNEQFF.

There are a few counts of this clonotype. This chain uses TRBV4-1 with TRBJ2-1, with D possibly TRBD2 on 6 matching bases. Trimming cost V 3 bases and J 6 bases, with 15 bases left between them. The CDR3 totals 15 residues. Germline values: CDR1 MGHRA, CDR2 YSYEKL. The CDR3 loop is CASSQAGFGGNEQFF. In nucleotides, the CDR3 is TGCGCCAGCAGCCAGGCAGGGTTCGGGGGCAATGAGCAGTTCTTC.

V gene TRBV20-1 combines with J gene TRBJ2-3, with a tentative D call TRBD2 (5 bases). Trimming removed 1 base at V and 2 bases at J, with 7 bases between. The germline V gene has CDR1 DFQATT and CDR2 SNEGSKA (reference sequence). This CDR3 is 13 amino acids long. For the CDR3, the DNA is TGCAGTGCTAGAGTCGACTACACAGATACGCAGTATTTT. Translating it yields CSARVDYTDTQYF.

The CDR3 region is CSVVGDGTGEQYF. In DNA, the CDR3 is TGCAGCGTTGTAGGTGACGGGACTGGCGAGCAGTACTTC. The chain joins TRBV29-1 to TRBJ2-7; perhaps TRBD2 as D (6 bases). The germline V gene has CDR1 SQVTM and CDR2 ANQGSEA. There are 13 residues in the CDR3. V was cut by 4 bases and J by 6 bases, with 16 bases left in between.

This clonotype was counted only a few times. The V gene is TRBV4-1, the J gene TRBJ1-2, with D tentatively TRBD1 (6 bases). The germline CDR1 and CDR2 sequences are MGHRA and YSYEKL. The length of the CDR3 is 14 residues. Trimming shortened V by 5 bases and J by 2 bases, and 12 bases separated the two germline ends. The CDR3 DNA reads as TGCGCCAGCAGCACCCCACAGGGCAACTATGGCTACACCTTC. Its translation is CASSTPQGNYGYTF.

The chain is built from TRBV6-5 and TRBJ1-2; D unclear. The V end was cut by 0 bases, the J end by 4 bases, with 9 bases between. Germline CDR1 and CDR2: MNHEY and SVGAGI. This CDR3 is 14 amino acids long. The CDR3 nucleotides read TGTGCCAGCAGTTACTCGCGCACGGCCTATGGCTACACCTTC. It encodes CASSYSRTAYGYTF.

V usage is TRBV27 and J usage is TRBJ2-2; weak D call: TRBD2 (5 bases). This CDR3 is 14 amino acids long. Germline V gene lookup returns CDR1 MNHEY and CDR2 SMNVEV (reference sequence). The ends were cut back, 7 bases at V and 2 bases at J, with 11 bases in the middle. As DNA, the CDR3 is TGTGCCAGCACCCAACTAGATAACACCGGGGAGCTGTTTTTT. Residues: CASTQLDNTGELFF.

This chain uses TRBV6-2 or TRBV6-3 with TRBJ2-2; D possibly corresponds to TRBD1 (5 bases). CDR1 is MNHEY and CDR2 is SVGEGT in the germline V gene. The CDR3 sequence is 16 residues long. V was trimmed by 5 bases and J by 2 bases, leaving 15 bases between them. The CDR3 bases are TGTGCCAGCAGTCCCTTGGGGCGGTTCAACACCGGGGAGCTGTTTTTT. Amino acid sequence: CASSPLGRFNTGELFF.

This clonotype was picked up a small number of times. The chain couples TRBV7-2 to TRBJ2-3, with a weak D call TRBD2 (5 bases). This CDR3 spans 15 amino acids. Trimming stripped 1 base from V and 1 base from J, with 9 bases between. CDR1 is SGHTA and CDR2 is FQGNSA in the germline V gene. This CDR3 is CASSLGRVGTDTQYF. The CDR3, as DNA: TGTGCCAGCAGCTTAGGGCGGGTGGGCACAGATACGCAGTATTTT.

The chain combines TRBV10-3 with TRBJ2-5; 8 nucleotides match TRBD1. Per the germline V gene, CDR1 is ENHRY and CDR2 is SYGVKD. V lost 5 bases to trimming and J lost 5 bases; unmatched junction nucleotides: 4. The CDR3 has 13 residues. This CDR3 is CAISQGAGETQYF. The CDR3 coding sequence is TGTGCCATCAGTCAGGGGGCTGGCGAGACCCAGTACTTC.

This sequence joins TRBV11-2 and TRBJ1-1; D not certain. This CDR3 spans 13 amino acids. Germline values: CDR1 SGHAT, CDR2 FQNNGV. V lost 1 base and J 7 bases, leaving 10 bases between the germline ends. CDR3 in amino acids: CASSLGAANEAFF. CDR3 DNA sequence: TGTGCCAGCAGCTTAGGGGCAGCGAATGAAGCTTTCTTT.

V is TRBV5-1 and J is TRBJ1-5, with D uncertain. Trimming removed 0 bases from V and 1 base from J, with 8 bases in between. Germline V lookup: CDR1 SGHRS, CDR2 YFSETQ. The CDR3 length is 15 residues. In DNA, the CDR3 is TGCGCCAGCAGCTTGGCCGGTGAGAGCAATCAGCCCCAGCATTTT. This sequence encodes CASSLAGESNQPQHF.

This clonotype was picked up a small number of times. The rearrangement joins TRBV4-2 to TRBJ2-2, with D hard to call. This CDR3 comprises 13 residues. Germline lookup yields CDR1 LGHNA and CDR2 YNFKEQ. Trimming removed 7 bases from V and 1 base from J, with 7 bases in between. The CDR3 loop is CASMLENTGELFF. The CDR3 nucleotides are TGTGCCAGCATGCTCGAGAACACCGGGGAGCTGTTTTTT.

This clonotype has more than one count but fewer than ten. This chain uses TRBV4-3 with TRBJ1-6, with TRBD1 matching 10 bases. This CDR3 has 16 residues. Looked up from germline, CDR1 is LGHNA and CDR2 is YSLEER. J was trimmed by 6 bases and V by 4 bases; bases with no gene match: 6. CDR3 nucleotide sequence: TGCGCCAGCAGCCCCCGGTGGACAGGGGGTAATTCACCCCTCCACTTT. It codes for CASSPRWTGGNSPLHF.

Notes on this clonotype: One end of the junction varies from germline; a read error may be responsible. As DNA, the CDR3 is TGTGTCAGCTCACCTATGACAGGGATTAGCAATCAGCCCCAACATTTT. Its translation: CVSSPMTGISNQPQHF. The chain links TRBV18 to TRBJ1-5, with 7 positions matching TRBD1. CDR1 is KGHSH and CDR2 is LQKENI in the germline V gene. This CDR3 is built from 16 residues.

The rearrangement joins TRBV9 to TRBJ2-4, with 8 positions matching TRBD1. CDR1 and CDR2 (germline): SGDLS, YYNGEE. The CDR3 has 18 amino acids. V shed 0 bases and J 9 bases; nucleotides not matched to a gene: 17. The CDR3 DNA sequence: TGTGCCAGCAGCGTAGAGGGTCGAGGACAGGGTATTGGAAGCATTCAGTACTTC. It specifies CASSVEGRGQGIGSIQYF.

The chain couples TRBV15 to TRBJ2-2; TRBD1 matches 8 bases. Germline CDR1 is LNHNV and CDR2 is YYDKDF (reference sequence). Trimming took 0 bases from V and 3 from J; bases not matched to a gene: 6. The CDR3 length is 17 residues. In DNA, the CDR3 is TGTGCCACCAGCAGAGATAGGGGACAGGTTTACACCGGGGAGCTGTTTTTT. As protein: CATSRDRGQVYTGELFF. Full variable domain (rest looked up from reference TRBV15 and TRBJ2-2): DAMVIQNPRYQVTQFGKPVTLSCSQTLNHNVMYWYQQKSSQAPKLLFHYYDKDFNNEADTPDNFQSRRPNTSFCFLDIRSPGLGDTAMYLCATSRDRGQVYTGELFFGEGSRLTVL.

This chain connects TRBV4-3 to TRBJ2-7, with 9 bases fitting TRBD1. The CDR3 has 14 residues. CDR1 is LGHNA and CDR2 is YSLEER in the germline V gene. The J segment lost 6 bases and the V segment lost 1 base, leaving 4 bases of the junction unmatched. The CDR3 loop is CASSQGTGDFEQYV. The CDR3 DNA follows: TGCGCCAGCAGCCAAGGGACAGGGGATTTCGAGCAGTACGTC.

This clonotype was detected only a few times. This chain connects TRBV6-2 or TRBV6-3 to TRBJ1-2; D is unresolved. The CDR3 is 14 residues long. Germline V gene sequence: CDR1 MNHEY, CDR2 SVGEGT. The V end lost 2 bases, the J end lost 6 bases, and 13 bases lay between the germline ends. The CDR3 DNA follows: TGTGCCAGCAGTTACGAAAGACAAGGAGATGGCTACACCTTC. This translates into CASSYERQGDGYTF.

Many counts were recorded for this clonotype. This rearrangement joins TRBV11-2 to TRBJ1-1; 9 bases map to TRBD1. With V trimmed by 5 bases and J by 10 bases, 11 bases remained unmatched. The CDR3 loop spans 14 amino acids. The V gene's germline CDR1 is SGHAT and CDR2 FQNNGV. CDR3 DNA: TGTGCCAGCAGCATCGGACAGGGGAGTGTGTCAGCTTTCTTT. This sequence encodes CASSIGQGSVSAFF.

This clonotype has a count of ten or more. The V call is TRBV11-2, the J call TRBJ2-7, with D tentatively TRBD2 (6 bases). The CDR3 is made up of 15 amino acids. Trimming removed 5 bases from V and 6 bases from J, with 20 bases in between. From germline, CDR1 is SGHAT and CDR2 FQNNGV. CDR3 in amino acids: CASSLSPARGGEQYV. The CDR3 bases are TGTGCCAGCAGCCTATCTCCGGCTCGGGGAGGCGAGCAGTACGTC.

This clonotype was seen many times. V and J are TRBV20-1 and TRBJ2-4, with 7 bases lining up with TRBD2. With V trimmed by 2 bases and J by 2 bases, 9 bases remained unmatched. CDR1 DFQATT and CDR2 SNEGSKA come from the germline V gene (reference sequence). The CDR3 is 16 residues long. The CDR3 DNA follows: TGCAGTGCTAGACAACCGGGACTAAATCCCAAAAACATTCAGTACTTC. It specifies CSARQPGLNPKNIQYF.